This is a list of T cell receptor beta chains from one sample in a study of cytomegalovirus exposure and HLA in healthy donors. Clones were read by immunoSEQ multiplex PCR, and TCRdb kept only the in-frame ones, dropping some. The sample consists of more than 95,000 clones, around 77% of them appearing once. Sequencing used PBMCs. The receptors here all came from a woman between 40 and 55 years old in good health and CMV-seropositive. CDR3s include the opening cysteine and the closing phenylalanine or tryptophan. A D gene is named only where the DNA matches it firmly. Clone size is not always given. Where it is, it says once, few, many or a class for expanded clones.

v_call	j_call	clone_size	d_call	cdr3_nt	cdr3_aa
TRBV6-6	TRBJ2-7	-	-	TGTGCCAGCAGTGGTGGACAGACCTCCTACGAGCAGTACTTC	CASSGGQTSYEQYF
TRBV5-1	TRBJ2-7	-	-	TGCGCCAGCAGCCCCCTCGGGAGCTCCTACGAGCAGTACTTC	CASSPLGSSYEQYF
TRBV28	TRBJ2-7	-	-	TGTGCCAGCAGCCCCCCGGGTTCACTATACGAGCAGTACTTC	CASSPPGSLYEQYF
TRBV9	TRBJ2-1	-	TRBD2	TGTGCCAGCAGCGTAGCAGAGGGAGGACTAGGGGATGAGCAGTTCTTC	CASSVAEGGLGDEQFF
TRBV6-5	TRBJ1-4	once	-	TGTGCCAGCAGCAACGCTAAGGGGAATGAAAAACTGTTTTTT	CASSNAKGNEKLFF
TRBV7-8	TRBJ2-1	-	TRBD2	TGTGCCAGCAGCTTAGGGGGTAGCGGGAAGGGGAATGAGCAGTTCTTC	CASSLGGSGKGNEQFF
TRBV6-1	TRBJ2-7	-	-	TGTGCCAGCAGTGAACGGGTGGTAGGCTACGAGCAGTACTTC	CASSERVVGYEQYF
TRBV9	TRBJ1-1	once	-	TGTGCCAGCAGCGTAGGGGCAGGGAATCTGGGCACTGAAGCTTTCTTT	CASSVGAGNLGTEAFF
TRBV5-4	TRBJ2-5	-	TRBD2	TGTGCCAGCAGCCTGGGGACTAGCGGACAAGAGACCCAGTACTTC	CASSLGTSGQETQYF
TRBV30	TRBJ2-7	-	-	TGTGCCTGGAGGGCCAGCTCCTACGAGCAGTACTTC	CAWRASSYEQYF
TRBV29-1	TRBJ2-1	once	-	TGCAGCGTTGAAGGAGGATCCTACAATGAGCAGTTCTTC	CSVEGGSYNEQFF
TRBV2	TRBJ2-5	few	-	TGTGCCAGCAGTGGGACTACTCAAGAGACCCAGTACTTC	CASSGTTQETQYF
TRBV11-2	TRBJ2-5	-	-	TGTGCCAGCAGCCCCATCTTGGGAGGGGGAGGGGGTCGGGAGACCCAGTACTTC	CASSPILGGGGGRETQYF
TRBV7-9	TRBJ1-2	once	TRBD1	TGTGCCAGCACCTCCCGGGACAGCCATGGCTACACCTTC	CASTSRDSHGYTF
TRBV28	TRBJ2-7	-	-	TGTGCCAGCAGTCCCCAGAGGCGCTACGAGCAGTACTTC	CASSPQRRYEQYF
TRBV11-2	TRBJ1-1	-	-	TGTGCCAGCAGCTTTAGCCCTACTGAAGCTTTCTTT	CASSFSPTEAFF
TRBV14	TRBJ2-1	once	TRBD2	TGTGCCAGCAGCCTCAAGATGGGAGCTAGCGGGAGGGCCGGGGCAGAGCAGTTCTTC	CASSLKMGASGRAGAEQFF
TRBV19	TRBJ2-7	-	TRBD1	TGTGCCAGTAATCAGGCGGGACAGGGGCTTTACGAGCAGTACTTC	CASNQAGQGLYEQYF
TRBV2	TRBJ2-1	-	TRBD2	TGTGCCAGCAGTGAAGCGCAACTAGCGGAGAGGAATGAGCAGTTCTTC	CASSEAQLAERNEQFF
TRBV25-1	TRBJ1-1	-	-	TGTGCCAGCAGTGCCCTAGGGGCCGGGAACACTGAAGCTTTCTTT	CASSALGAGNTEAFF
TRBV10-3	TRBJ1-3	few	TRBD1	TGTGCCATCAGACCGACAGGGGCTCCTGGAAACACCATATATTTT	CAIRPTGAPGNTIYF
TRBV15	TRBJ1-1	few	-	TGTGCCACCAGCCAACGTACACGGAACACTGAAGCTTTCTTT	CATSQRTRNTEAFF
TRBV7-3	TRBJ2-2	-	-	TGTGCCAGCAGCCCCAGTAGGCCCGCGGGCGGGGAGCTGTTTTTT	CASSPSRPAGGELFF
TRBV28	TRBJ2-7	-	TRBD1	TGTGCCAGCACCCCAGGGACAGAGGACTACGAGCAGTACTTC	CASTPGTEDYEQYF
TRBV11-2	TRBJ2-7	-	TRBD2	TGTGCCAGCAGGGGACTAGCGGGAGGGCCCCTTCCTATCTACGAGCAGTACTTC	CASRGLAGGPLPIYEQYF
TRBV5-1	TRBJ1-4	-	-	TGCGCCAGCAGCCCGACAGGCAATGGTGAAAAACTGTTTTTT	CASSPTGNGEKLFF
TRBV7-9	TRBJ2-6	few	TRBD1	TGTGCCAGCAGCTTAGGGACAGGGCACTCTGGGGCCAACGTCCTGACTTTC	CASSLGTGHSGANVLTF
TRBV7-2	TRBJ1-3	-	-	TGTGCCAGCAGCTTAGGGAGCTCTGGAAACACCATATATTTT	CASSLGSSGNTIYF
TRBV19	TRBJ2-1	-	TRBD1	TGTGCCAGTGGGGTTAGCAGGGGGACCAATGAGCAGTTCTTC	CASGVSRGTNEQFF
TRBV29-1	TRBJ1-1	once	TRBD1	TGCAGCGGGTTTGACAGGGCGCGCACTGAAGCTTTCTTT	CSGFDRARTEAFF
TRBV25-1	TRBJ2-1	once	-	TGTGCCAGCAGTGAATTAGTACTTTCCGGTGAGCAGTTCTTC	CASSELVLSGEQFF